These T cell receptor beta chains were read from a single sample in a study of cytomegalovirus exposure and HLA in healthy donors. This table comes from immunoSEQ multiplex PCR, and its TCRdb copy is limited to in-frame clones, with some not included. The data show 95,000 to 150,000 clones, approximately 65% seen once. The specimen was PBMCs. Receptors were obtained from a man younger than 30 in good health and CMV-seronegative. Each CDR3 is given with its conserved first and last residue. The D gene is left open where the match is weak. Expanded clones get a size class; other rows say once, few or many, or leave the size out.

J | V | size | D | CDR3 | DNA
TRBJ1-5 | TRBV30 | few | - | CAWTTGNQPQHF | TGTGCCTGGACGACGGGAAATCAGCCCCAGCATTTT
TRBJ1-5 | TRBV27 | few | - | CASSGLNNQPQHF | TGTGCCAGCAGTGGACTGAACAATCAGCCCCAGCATTTT
TRBJ2-3 | TRBV30 | once | TRBD2 | CARSGLAGGNTDTQYF | TGTGCCAGGAGTGGACTAGCGGGGGGAAACACAGATACGCAGTATTTT
TRBJ2-7 | TRBV28 | few | TRBD2 | CASSPQTSGRVNEQYF | TGTGCCAGCAGTCCCCAGACTAGCGGGAGGGTTAACGAGCAGTACTTC
TRBJ1-5 | TRBV28 | few | TRBD1 | CATDQTGPNQPQHF | TGTGCCACGGACCAGACAGGGCCAAATCAGCCCCAGCATTTT
TRBJ1-1 | TRBV28 | - | - | CASSPQGIGSAFF | TGTGCCAGCAGTCCACAGGGAATAGGTTCGGCTTTCTTT
TRBJ1-3 | TRBV30 | - | TRBD1 | CAWAGGWNTIYF | TGTGCCTGGGCAGGGGGCTGGAACACCATATATTTT
TRBJ2-3 | TRBV2 | - | TRBD2 | CASRRLAGEDTQYF | TGTGCCAGCAGACGGCTAGCGGGAGAAGATACGCAGTATTTT
TRBJ2-7 | TRBV2 | once | - | CASSEFLEQYF | TGTGCCAGCAGTGAATTTCTCGAGCAGTACTTC
TRBJ1-2 | TRBV5-1 | few | TRBD1 | CASSPRQGTYGYTF | TGCGCCAGCAGCCCACGACAGGGGACCTATGGCTACACCTTC
TRBJ2-3 | TRBV23-1 | - | - | CASSPHRLGGDTQYF | TGCGCCAGCAGTCCCCATAGACTCGGGGGAGATACGCAGTATTTT
TRBJ2-1 | TRBV6-5 | few | - | CASSYSIPSSYNEQFF | TGTGCCAGCAGTTACTCGATACCCAGCTCCTACAATGAGCAGTTCTTC
TRBJ2-7 | TRBV6-5 | - | - | CASSYIGQYYEQYF | TGTGCCAGCAGTTACATTGGACAGTACTACGAGCAGTACTTC
TRBJ1-2 | TRBV5-1 | - | TRBD1 | CASSSPGQGASKPNYGYTF | TGCGCCAGCAGCTCCCCGGGACAGGGGGCGAGTAAACCAAACTATGGCTACACCTTC
TRBJ2-5 | TRBV2 | few | TRBD1 | CASSEATGGRETQYF | TGTGCCAGCAGTGAAGCCACAGGGGGCAGGGAGACCCAGTACTTC
TRBJ1-1 | TRBV29-1 | - | - | CSGRSTQNTEAFF | TGCAGCGGGAGGAGTACACAGAACACTGAAGCTTTCTTT
TRBJ1-3 | TRBV9 | - | - | CASSGQTGFSGNTIYF | TGTGCCAGCAGCGGCCAGACAGGTTTCTCTGGAAACACCATATATTTT
TRBJ1-2 | TRBV7-9 | - | TRBD1 | CASSHEGARSYGYTF | TGTGCCAGCAGCCATGAGGGGGCACGAAGCTATGGCTACACCTTC
TRBJ2-5 | TRBV12-2 | - | - | CASRFDRSVTQYF | TGTGCAAGTCGCTTTGACAGGTCTGTGACCCAGTACTTC
TRBJ2-3 | TRBV7-9 | - | TRBD2 | CASSLGLAGAVDTQYF | TGTGCCAGCAGCCTCGGACTAGCGGGAGCGGTAGATACGCAGTATTTT
TRBJ1-3 | TRBV19 | - | - | CASSPRASSGNTIYF | TGTGCCAGTAGTCCCAGGGCGAGCTCTGGAAACACCATATATTTT
TRBJ2-1 | TRBV10-3 | - | TRBD2 | CAISESGLAGAAYNEQFF | TGTGCCATCAGTGAGTCCGGACTAGCGGGGGCTGCCTACAATGAGCAGTTCTTC
TRBJ1-5 | TRBV29-1 | - | TRBD1 | CSVEGTGNQPQHF | TGCAGCGTTGAAGGGACAGGGAATCAGCCCCAGCATTTT
TRBJ2-3 | TRBV5-1 | - | - | CASSLEWGGAAPAQYF | TGCGCCAGCAGCTTGGAGTGGGGCGGGGCAGCTCCTGCGCAGTATTTT
TRBJ1-5 | TRBV28 | once | TRBD1 | CASRGQLNQPQHF | TGTGCCAGCAGGGGACAGCTAAATCAGCCCCAGCATTTT
TRBJ1-5 | TRBV7-6 | - | - | CASSLEAGSYQPQHF | TGTGCCAGCAGCTTAGAGGCAGGGTCTTACCAGCCCCAGCATTTT
TRBJ1-5 | TRBV30 | - | - | CAWSGRRDQPQHF | TGTGCCTGGAGTGGGCGGAGGGATCAGCCCCAGCATTTT
TRBJ2-3 | TRBV30 | few | - | CAWSPGGDTQYF | TGTGCCTGGAGTCCTGGGGGGGATACGCAGTATTTT
TRBJ2-2 | TRBV7-9 | - | - | CASSSIGQTATGELFF | TGTGCCAGCAGCTCCATAGGTCAGACAGCCACCGGGGAGCTGTTTTTT
TRBJ2-7 | TRBV19 | - | TRBD1 | CASSMADRQGRKYF | TGTGCCAGTAGTATGGCCGATAGACAGGGAAGGAAGTACTTC
TRBJ1-2 | TRBV19 | - | TRBD1 | CATGTGVNYGYTF | TGTGCCACCGGGACAGGGGTTAACTATGGCTACACCTTC
TRBJ2-1 | TRBV19 | - | TRBD2 | CASSTIPAGGPYNEQFF | TGTGCCAGTAGTACCATTCCAGCGGGAGGGCCCTACAATGAGCAGTTCTTC
TRBJ2-7 | TRBV15 | - | TRBD1 | CATSRDRQGYEQYF | TGTGCCACCAGCAGAGATCGACAGGGGTACGAGCAGTACTTC
TRBJ2-5 | TRBV10-3 | - | TRBD1 | CAISHDGTAEETQYF | TGTGCCATCAGCCACGATGGGACAGCGGAAGAGACCCAGTACTTC
TRBJ2-3 | TRBV19 | - | TRBD2 | CASSMIAGGPDTQYF | TGTGCCAGTAGTATGATAGCGGGGGGGCCAGATACGCAGTATTTT
TRBJ2-4 | TRBV6-5 | - | - | CASSSPTLAKNIQYF | TGTGCCAGCAGTTCCCCGACACTAGCCAAAAACATTCAGTACTTC
TRBJ2-7 | TRBV5-1 | few | TRBD2 | CASSPASGVAYEQYF | TGCGCCAGCAGCCCCGCTAGCGGGGTCGCCTACGAGCAGTACTTC
TRBJ1-1 | TRBV6-1 | once | - | CASSEYDRNTEAFF | TGTGCCAGCAGTGAATATGACAGGAACACTGAAGCTTTCTTT
TRBJ2-1 | TRBV28 | - | - | CASSRSMISNEQFF | TGTGCCAGCAGCCGCTCCATGATTAGCAATGAGCAGTTCTTC
TRBJ1-2 | TRBV29-1 | - | - | CSVEQGPGYTF | TGCAGCGTTGAACAGGGCCCTGGCTACACCTTC
TRBJ2-3 | TRBV5-6 | - | - | CASSSDSLVTDTQYF | TGTGCCAGCAGCTCTGATAGCCTAGTTACAGATACGCAGTATTTT
TRBJ1-1 | TRBV5-4 | - | TRBD1 | CASSLPGNRGISEAFF | TGTGCCAGCAGCTTGCCCGGGAACAGGGGTATCTCTGAAGCTTTCTTT
TRBJ2-1 | TRBV7-2 | few | TRBD2 | CASSSSIGLAWNEQFF | TGTGCCAGCAGCTCCTCAATTGGACTAGCGTGGAATGAGCAGTTCTTC
TRBJ2-5 | TRBV18 | - | TRBD1 | CASSFPGQVQETQYF | TGTGCCAGCTCATTTCCGGGACAGGTGCAAGAGACCCAGTACTTC
TRBJ2-3 | TRBV20-1 | - | - | CSAARDTQYF | TGCAGTGCGGCCAGGGATACGCAGTATTTT
TRBJ2-2 | TRBV9 | - | - | CASSVGPLVRTGELFF | TGTGCCAGCAGCGTAGGTCCCCTTGTCCGCACCGGGGAGCTGTTTTTT
TRBJ2-3 | TRBV6-5 | - | - | CASSYGLMSTDTQYF | TGTGCCAGCAGTTACGGACTAATGAGCACAGATACGCAGTATTTT
TRBJ1-2 | TRBV7-9 | - | - | CASSLDQGASGYTF | TGTGCCAGCAGCTTAGACCAGGGTGCGAGTGGCTACACCTTC